Each of the 6 T cell receptor beta chains below was sequenced from the same sample in a study of T cell responses to AZD1222 COVID-19 vaccine. Generated by immunoSEQ multiplex PCR, the TCRdb table keeps only in-frame clones and is missing some. In the table there are more than 85,000 clones, 87% of which are singletons. The sample consisted of peripheral blood, taken on day 0 of AZD1222 vaccination. These receptors originate from an adult in good health.

This clone was found once. V and J are TRBV9 and TRBJ1-1; no reliable D call. This CDR3 has 13 amino acids. The V and J ends lost 0 bases and 2 bases respectively, with 5 bases between them. The germline CDR1 and CDR2 sequences are SGDLS and YYNGEE. CDR3 amino acids: CASSVVLNTEAFF. The CDR3 DNA sequence: TGTGCCAGCAGCGTAGTCCTAAACACTGAAGCTTTCTTT.

J is TRBJ1-3 and V is TRBV12-5; perhaps TRBD1 as D (6 bases). Germline CDR1 is LGHNT and CDR2 is FRNRAP. CDR3 size: 14 residues. Trimming shortened V by 5 bases and J by 4 bases, and 12 bases separated the two germline ends. CDR3 residues: CASGPTGAGNTIYF. CDR3 sequence (DNA): TGTGCTAGTGGTCCGACGGGGGCAGGAAACACCATATATTTT. Based on the CDR3 plus reference TRBV12-5 and TRBJ1-3, the full variable domain is DARVTQTPRHKVTEMGQEVTMRCQPILGHNTVFWYRQTMMQGLELLAYFRNRAPLDDSGMPKDRFSAEMPDATLATLKIQPSEPRDSAVYFCASGPTGAGNTIYFGEGSWLTVV.

The genes are TRBV9 and TRBJ1-4; D unresolved. The ends were cut back, 0 bases at V and 6 bases at J, with 9 bases in the middle. The length of the CDR3 is 14 residues. CDR1 SGDLS and CDR2 YYNGEE come from the germline V gene. CDR3 DNA sequence: TGTGCCAGCAGCGTAGGAGGGTTTGATGAAAAACTGTTTTTT. Residues: CASSVGGFDEKLFF.

This clone was seen once. The V and J genes are TRBV5-4 and TRBJ1-2, with 11 nucleotides matching TRBD1. CDR3 size: 15 residues. The J segment lost 3 bases and the V segment lost 4 bases, leaving 5 bases of the junction unmatched. CDR1 is SGHNT and CDR2 is YYREEE in the germline V gene (reference sequence). The CDR3 DNA follows: TGTGCCAGCAGCCAAAGGACAGGGGGCCACTATGGCTACACCTTC. Its protein is CASSQRTGGHYGYTF.

The CDR3 is CASSQDRRLGHTDTQYF. CDR3 bases: TGCGCCAGCAGCCAAGATCGGCGGCTAGGCCACACAGATACGCAGTATTTT. This chain links TRBV4-3 with TRBJ2-3; D not resolved. CDR3 length: 17 residues. Per the germline V gene, CDR1 is LGHNA and CDR2 is YSLEER. Trimming cost V 0 bases and J 2 bases, with 15 bases left between them.

This clone was counted a few times. This CDR3 is also generated by other DNA sequences in the sample. This chain uses TRBV20-1 with TRBJ2-5; D may correspond to TRBD1 or TRBD2 (5 bases each). The ends were cut back, 6 bases at V and 5 bases at J, with 10 bases in the middle. The length of the CDR3 is 11 residues. Germline loops: CDR1 DFQATT, CDR2 SNEGSKA (reference sequence). The DNA for the CDR3 is TGCAGTGCCTGGGACGTGGAGACCCAGTACTTC. Its translation is CSAWDVETQYF.